This record covers a single TCR beta chain. The data are from a study of blood T cell repertoires in COVID-19. In the study overall: Sites in the United States, Italy and Spain provided acute and convalescent COVID-19 samples. From T cells, B-cell-depleted T cells, or PBMCs came the material, which was cDNA or gDNA.

Per the authors' pipeline: Counts of nucleated cells, estimated from reference gene primer amplification, were obtained. Clones were read by immunoSEQ multiplex PCR, and TCRdb kept only the in-frame ones, dropping some. V and J calls and clone size follow that table, whereas D and trimming were derived from the DNA. The sample contains approximately 190,000 clones, 80% to 90% of which appear only once. The CDR3 extends over 16 amino acids. The germline V gene encodes CDR1 LGHNA and CDR2 YNFKEQ. Trimming at V came to 3 bases and at J to 6 bases, leaving 10 bases not matched to a gene. This TCR came from a woman in her seventies with active or convalescent COVID-19. Specimen: peripheral blood. The chain has TRBV4-2 and TRBJ2-3, with 9 bases aligning to TRBD1. The CDR3 protein is CASSHRNTGGFDTQYF. CDR3 in DNA: TGTGCCAGCAGCCACAGAAACACAGGGGGCTTCGATACGCAGTATTTT.